The present T cell receptor (beta chain) was sequenced within a study of blood T cell repertoires in COVID-19. Study-wide background: Collection of acute and convalescent COVID-19 samples took place in the United States, Italy and Spain. Sources were T cells, B-cell-depleted T cells, or PBMCs; the material itself was cDNA or gDNA.

Per the original methods: Nucleated cell number was recorded as an estimate derived from reference gene primer amplification. Assay: immunoSEQ multiplex PCR; the TCRdb copy retains only in-frame clones and omits some. Clonal size and the V and J genes are those of that table, whereas D and trimming came from the DNA. The sample records about 78,000 clones, nearly 90% being singletons. Germline V CDR1 and CDR2: SGHVS, FNYEAQ. There are 15 residues in the CDR3. Trimming at V came to 5 bases and at J to 5 bases, leaving 12 bases not matched to a gene. The sequence was collected from a woman aged 80 or over with active or convalescent COVID-19. The gene calls are TRBV7-6 and TRBJ2-7; 7 bases align to TRBD2. Material: peripheral blood. This CDR3 reads CASSADRTRRHEQYF. CDR3 DNA: TGTGCCAGCAGCGCCGACCGGACTAGACGGCACGAGCAGTACTTC.